This entry features one TCR beta chain sequence. The entry originates in a study of T cell responses to AZD1222 COVID-19 vaccine. TCRdb's table, derived via immunoSEQ multiplex PCR, lists solely in-frame clones and lacks some. The data show about 150,000 clones, approximately 92% seen once. Germline assignment: CDR1 MNHNS and CDR2 SASEGT. Trimming stripped 2 bases from V and 7 bases from J, with 6 bases between. The CDR3 has 13 amino acids. The sequencing used peripheral blood, collected 28 days after the second AZD1222 dose. The gene calls are TRBV6-1 and TRBJ1-6, with D hard to call. This receptor was taken from an adult who received the AZD1222 COVID-19 vaccine. This CDR3 is CASSEYRNSPLHF. CDR3 sequence (DNA): TGTGCCAGCAGTGAATATCGGAATTCACCCCTCCACTTT.